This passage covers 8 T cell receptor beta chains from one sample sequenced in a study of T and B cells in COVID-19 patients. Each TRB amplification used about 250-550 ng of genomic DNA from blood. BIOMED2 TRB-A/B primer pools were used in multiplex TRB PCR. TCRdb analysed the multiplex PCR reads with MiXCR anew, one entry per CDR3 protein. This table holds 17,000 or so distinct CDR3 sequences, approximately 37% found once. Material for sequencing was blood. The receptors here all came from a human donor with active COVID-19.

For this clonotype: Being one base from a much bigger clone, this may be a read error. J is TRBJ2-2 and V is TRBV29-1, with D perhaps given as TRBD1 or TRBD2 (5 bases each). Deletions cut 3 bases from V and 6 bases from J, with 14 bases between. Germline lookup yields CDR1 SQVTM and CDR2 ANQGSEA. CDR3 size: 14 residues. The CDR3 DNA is TGCAGCGTTGAGCGTAGCTGGGGACCCGGGGAGCTGTTTTTT. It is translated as CSVERSWGPGELFF.

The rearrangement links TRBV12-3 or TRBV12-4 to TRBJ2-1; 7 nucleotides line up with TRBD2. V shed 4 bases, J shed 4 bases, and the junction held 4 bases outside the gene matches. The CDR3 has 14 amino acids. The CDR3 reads CASSYGGGYNEQFF. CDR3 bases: TGTGCCAGCAGTTATGGGGGGGGGTACAATGAGCAGTTCTTC.

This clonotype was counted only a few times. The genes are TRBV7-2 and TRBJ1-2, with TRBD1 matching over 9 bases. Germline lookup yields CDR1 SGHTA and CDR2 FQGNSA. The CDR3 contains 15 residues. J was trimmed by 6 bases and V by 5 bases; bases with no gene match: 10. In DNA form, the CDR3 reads TGTGCCAGCAGCCCCAATGGGGGACAGGGAAATGGCTACACCTTC. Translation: CASSPNGGQGNGYTF.

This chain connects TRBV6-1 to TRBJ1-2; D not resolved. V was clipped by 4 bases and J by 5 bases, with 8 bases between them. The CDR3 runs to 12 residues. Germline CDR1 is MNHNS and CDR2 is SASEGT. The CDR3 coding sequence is TGTGCCAGCAGTGGCGAATGGTATGGCTACACCTTC. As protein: CASSGEWYGYTF.

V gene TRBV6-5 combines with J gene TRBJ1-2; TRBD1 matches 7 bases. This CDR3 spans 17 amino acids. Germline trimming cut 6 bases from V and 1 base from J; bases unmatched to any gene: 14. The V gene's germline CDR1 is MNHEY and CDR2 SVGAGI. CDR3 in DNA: TGTGCCAGCAGGGCACGGGACAGCCGCTCCCTTAACTATGGCTACACCTTC. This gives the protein CASRARDSRSLNYGYTF.

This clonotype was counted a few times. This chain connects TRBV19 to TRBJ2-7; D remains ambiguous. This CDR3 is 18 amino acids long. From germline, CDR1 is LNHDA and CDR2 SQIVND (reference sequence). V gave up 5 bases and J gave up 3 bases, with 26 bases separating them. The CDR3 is CASSPPDTHGWHNYEQYV. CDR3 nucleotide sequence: TGTGCCAGTAGTCCACCCGATACACATGGTTGGCACAACTACGAGCAGTACGTC.

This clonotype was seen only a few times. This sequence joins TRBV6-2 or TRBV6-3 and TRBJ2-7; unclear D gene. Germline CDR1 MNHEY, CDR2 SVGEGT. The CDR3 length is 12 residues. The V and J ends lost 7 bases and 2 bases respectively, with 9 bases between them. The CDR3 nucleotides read TGTGCCAGCATAGGCGGCGCCTACGAGCAGTACTTC. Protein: CASIGGAYEQYF.

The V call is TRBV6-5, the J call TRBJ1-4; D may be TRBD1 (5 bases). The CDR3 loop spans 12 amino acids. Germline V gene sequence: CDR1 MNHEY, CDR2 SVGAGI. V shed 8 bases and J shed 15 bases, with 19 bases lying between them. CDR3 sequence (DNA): TGTGCCAGCGGCCCCGGCGGCAGGGAGATGTTTTTT. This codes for CASGPGGREMFF.